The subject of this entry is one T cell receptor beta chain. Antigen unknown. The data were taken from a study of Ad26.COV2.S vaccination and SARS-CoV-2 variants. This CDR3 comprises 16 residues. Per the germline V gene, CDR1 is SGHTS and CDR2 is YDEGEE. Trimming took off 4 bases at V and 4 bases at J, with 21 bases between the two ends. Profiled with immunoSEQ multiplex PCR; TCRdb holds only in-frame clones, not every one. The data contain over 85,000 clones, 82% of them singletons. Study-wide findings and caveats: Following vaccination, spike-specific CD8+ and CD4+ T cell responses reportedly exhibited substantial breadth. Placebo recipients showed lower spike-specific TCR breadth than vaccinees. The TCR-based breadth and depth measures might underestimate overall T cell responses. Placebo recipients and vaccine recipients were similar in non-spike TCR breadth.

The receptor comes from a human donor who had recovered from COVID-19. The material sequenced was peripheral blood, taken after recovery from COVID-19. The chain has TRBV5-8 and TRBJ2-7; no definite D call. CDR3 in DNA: TGTGCCAGCAGCCCCGTGGGAAGCCCCATGAGGTACGAGCAGTACTTC. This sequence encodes CASSPVGSPMRYEQYF.